The entry below gives a single T cell receptor (beta chain) sequence along with its context. The sample holds a few counts of this clone. What this receptor recognizes is not known. Nothing much larger sits one base from this clone, and base qualities are not available. At the junction V is shortened by 5 bases and J by 6 bases; bases outside the gene matches: 6. As encoded in the germline V gene, CDR1 is SGHTA while CDR2 is FQGTGA. The CDR3 has 15 amino acids, counting the end cysteine and phenylalanine. The DNA shown is the 45-base CDR3, in frame from base 1. The data were obtained in a study of beta chain features in type 1 diabetes (dated by TCRdb to 2016 to 2018). With regard to the full study: Mean age, gender distribution, total cell number and subset yield were not different between patients and healthy donors. Whereas all 30 or so donors provided naive and central memory subsets, regulatory and stem cell-like memory subsets were isolated from just 8 patients and about 8 healthy donors. The study compared TCRB repertoires of sorted circulating CD4+ T cell subsets between recently diagnosed type 1 diabetes patients and matched healthy donors. A total of 100 million to 110 million sorted cells were examined across all samples, and a strong correlation was observed between cell number per subset and RNA yield. Broader findings and caveats from the paper: Shorter templates might have been favored by PCR, but patient and control samples were amplified and corrected together, so both groups would have been affected equally by any skew. Patients with type 1 diabetes made fewer insertions and deleted more nucleotides at VDJ recombination sites, implying thymic rearrangement abnormalities. Naive, central memory and regulatory TCRB repertoires appeared to be more similar among patients than among healthy donors. Because small numbers of individuals were included in the HLA sub-analyses, any influence of HLA type on TCRB rearrangement was left unresolved. Because cDNA rather than genomic DNA was sequenced, highly expressing activated cells could have been over-represented, although no difference in activation and CD3 levels was found between groups. In all four CD4+ subsets, TCRB CDR3 length was moderately but significantly shorter in type 1 diabetes patients.

All of the isolated RNA was reverse transcribed with the High Capacity cDNA Reverse Transcription Kit, so expressed TCRB transcripts were sequenced. Deep immunoSEQ sequencing was applied to naive, central memory and regulatory T cell samples, giving an average of roughly 3.5 million total reads per sample. Sorted cells were lysed in RLT buffer and RNA was extracted with DNase-treated RNeasy Micro or Mini kits, depending on cell number. Each cell subset was processed on its own to prevent cross-contamination, while patient and healthy donor samples were processed together. TCRB sequences were amplified from cDNA with the immunoSEQ multiplex PCR, producing 87-bp fragments spanning the CDR3 region. Sequencing of the amplicons was done on the Illumina HiSeq platform. The published analysis was carried out like this. Synthetic template baselines were used to correct PCR bias computationally, reads within Hamming distance 2 were collapsed together, and singletons that could not be merged were discarded. By aligning reads against IMGT, V, D and J genes, CDR3 length, and insertions or deletions at six rearrangement sites were assigned. Within each subset, clonotype counts were normalized to sorted cell number, after which true diversity and Gini coefficients were computed with the tcR R package. Repertoire sharing was quantified using the overlap coefficient calculated on TCRB nucleotide sequences. Out-of-frame TCRB sequences from naive cells were analyzed as a proxy for the pre-selection repertoire. TCRdb retrieved this table from immuneACCESS and kept in-frame rearrangements only. Not all clones are present; in checked studies, unresolved V genes account for under half, and no reason is known for the remainder. The DNA gave D and trimming, while V, J and clone size come from that table. A total of about 700,000 clones appear in this sample, around an eighth of them only once. 0.022% of the sample is taken by the ten largest.

Each donor gave one peripheral blood draw, averaging roughly 120 mL, which was collected into heparinised tubes. Naive, central memory, regulatory and stem cell-like memory CD4+ T cells were sorted on a BD FACSAria II using a panel including CD45RO, CCR7, CD25, CD127, CD95 and CD27. Purity was above 95% for every sorted population. PBMCs were isolated immediately by Lymphoprep density gradient centrifugation and stained directly without culture. So that batch effects would be minimized, each experiment stained and sorted samples in pairs, pairing one healthy donor with one patient. What was sequenced was naive CD4+ T cells from blood. The cell subset or site tag for this specimen amounts to: true naive CD4+ T cells. The TCR originated in a man aged 18 to 29 with type 1 diabetes. The chain uses TRBV7-3 and TRBJ2-1; 11 central nucleotides agree with TRBD2. The CDR3 has the sequence CASSRTSGRLNEQFF. In nucleotides, the sequence is TGTGCCAGCAGCCGGACTAGCGGGCGCCTCAATGAGCAGTTCTTC. The CDR3 plus the reference TRBV7-3 and TRBJ2-1 genes for the other parts give the full variable domain: GAGVSQTPSNKVTEKGKYVELRCDPISGHTALYWYRQSLGQGPEFLIYFQGTGAADDSGLPNDRFFAVRPEGSVSTLKIQRTERGDSAVYLCASSRTSGRLNEQFFGPGTRLTVL.